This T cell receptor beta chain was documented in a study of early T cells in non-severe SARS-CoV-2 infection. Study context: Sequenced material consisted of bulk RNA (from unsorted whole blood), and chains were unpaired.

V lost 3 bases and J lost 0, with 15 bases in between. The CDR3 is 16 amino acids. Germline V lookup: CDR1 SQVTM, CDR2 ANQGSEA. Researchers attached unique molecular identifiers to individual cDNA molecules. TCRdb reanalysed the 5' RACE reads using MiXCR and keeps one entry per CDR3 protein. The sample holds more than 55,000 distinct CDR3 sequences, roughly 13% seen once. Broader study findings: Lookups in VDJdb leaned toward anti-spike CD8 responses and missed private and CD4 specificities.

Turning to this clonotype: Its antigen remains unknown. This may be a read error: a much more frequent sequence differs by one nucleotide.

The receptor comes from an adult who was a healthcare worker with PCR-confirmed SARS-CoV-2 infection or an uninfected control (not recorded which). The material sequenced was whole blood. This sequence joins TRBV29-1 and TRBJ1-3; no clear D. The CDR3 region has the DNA TGCAGCGTTGATCCCCTGACAACAAACTCTGGAAACACCATATATTTT. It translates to CSVDPLTTNSGNTIYF.